This TCR beta chain was found in a study of blood T cell repertoires in COVID-19 (dated by TCRdb to the early 2020s). About the full investigation: Samples covering the acute and convalescent phases of COVID-19 were provided by collaborators in the United States, Italy and Spain. The prospective study material was composed of cDNA or gDNA derived from T cells, B-cell-depleted T cells, or PBMCs. Deeply sampled blood TCRbeta repertoires from subjects exposed to, actively infected with, or recovered from COVID-19 were included in the dataset. The repertoires were made available in a free public database intended to serve as a resource for research on the immune response to SARS-CoV-2. The samples were drawn from the first 160 participants of the ongoing ImmuneRACE study and from 1,254 subjects provided by 6 global collaborators. Sample metadata almost always included a de-identified subject ID, COVID-19 status, age in years and sex. Where HLA class I and class II types were available, the types were taken from metadata supplied by the sample provider, not from assay-based typing. Broad study findings and their caveats: Clinical and demographic metadata were provided uncurated, with the amount varying by source and participant.

Each collaborating institution followed its own protocols to collect whole blood in K2EDTA tubes. For TCRbeta analysis, collaborators shipped samples in one of three forms: frozen whole blood, isolated PBMCs, or DNA extracted from either of those sample types. TCRbeta CDR3 regions were amplified from genomic DNA using the immunoSEQ Assay, a bias-controlled multiplex PCR. The study's processing was this. The number of nucleated cells in each sample was estimated from the amplification of reference gene primers within the assay. Sequence reads were collapsed and filtered to measure the absolute abundance of every unique TCRbeta CDR3 rearrangement. Productive Simpson clonality was computed per sample as the square root of Simpson's diversity index over productive rearrangements. TCRdb obtained this table from immuneACCESS and retained in-frame rearrangements with V and J assigned. These tables miss some clones; where compared with another copy, unresolved V genes account for less than half of the shortfall, and the remainder is unexplained. Clone size and the V and J calls come from that table; the DNA yielded D and trimming. For this sample there are 120,000 to 150,000 clones; roughly 89% appear just once. The top ten constitute 1.5% to 2% of the sample.

V is shortened by 5 bases, J by 6 bases, and the region joining them spans 11 bases. Including cysteine and phenylalanine, the CDR3 has 13 amino acids. Just CDR3 DNA is preserved here, 39 bases in frame from base 1. The germline V gene supplies CDR1 MNHEY and CDR2 SVGEGT. Comment on this clone: Its antigen is unknown. Base qualities were left out, and no much larger clone turns up one base away.

Sequenced material: peripheral blood. The V and J segments used are TRBV6-2 or TRBV6-3 and TRBJ2-1, with a tentative D gene TRBD2 over 6 matching bases. The clonotype originates from a human donor in a cohort sampled during active COVID-19. The CDR3 amino acid sequence is: CASSTRGSNEQFF. The DNA sequence is given as TGTGCCAGCAGTACTCGGGGGTCCAATGAGCAGTTCTTC.